This T cell receptor (beta chain) was identified in a study of identical twins. From the 5' RACE reads, TCRdb called clonotypes with MiXCR, one entry per CDR3 protein. The table shows 100,000 or so distinct CDR3 sequences, with around 5.5% occurring only once. This clonotype has at least ten counts. Its target is not known. J was trimmed by 1 base and V by 4 bases; bases with no gene match: 1. CDR1 and CDR2 from the germline V gene are SGHDT and YYEEEE. This CDR3 is 16 amino acids long. Study findings and constraints: Conclusions leaned on cross-sectional statistical analysis and did not track the same donors over time. Weaker excess twin sharing was observed in beta out-of-frame sequences.

The chain combines TRBV5-6 with TRBJ2-2, with 13 bases lining up with TRBD2. Sequencing was performed on memory T cells sorted from blood. The TCR sequence derives from a woman in her 50s in good health. The CDR3 DNA follows: TGTGCCAGCAGCGGGACTAGCGGGGAGAACACCGGGGAGCTGTTTTTT. It is translated as CASSGTSGENTGELFF.